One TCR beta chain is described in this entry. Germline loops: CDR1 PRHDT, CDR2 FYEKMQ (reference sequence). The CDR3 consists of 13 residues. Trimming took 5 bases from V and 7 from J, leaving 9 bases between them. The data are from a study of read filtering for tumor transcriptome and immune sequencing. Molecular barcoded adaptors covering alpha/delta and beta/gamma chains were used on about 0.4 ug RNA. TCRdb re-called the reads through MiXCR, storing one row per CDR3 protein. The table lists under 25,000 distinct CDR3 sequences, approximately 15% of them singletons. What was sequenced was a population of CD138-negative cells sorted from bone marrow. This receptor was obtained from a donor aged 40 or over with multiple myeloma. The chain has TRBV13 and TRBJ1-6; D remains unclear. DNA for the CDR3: TGTGCCAGCAGCCAAGAGCCAAATTCACCCCTCCACTTT. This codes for CASSQEPNSPLHF.